This paragraph covers one TCR beta chain sequence. This sample is drawn from a study of blood T cell repertoires in COVID-19. Across the study: T cells, B-cell-depleted T cells, or PBMCs provided the cDNA or gDNA that served as material.

The CDR3 is 16 amino acids. Germline CDR1 reads SGHNT; CDR2 reads YENEEA. The ends were cut back, 1 base at V and 1 base at J, with 13 bases in the middle. Authors' analysis steps: From reference gene primer amplification, estimates of nucleated cell counts were derived. Sequenced by immunoSEQ multiplex PCR; TCRdb stores in-frame clones only, minus some. Clone size and the V and J calls come from that table; the DNA yielded D and trimming. The data show 160,000 or so clones, with about 81% seen just once and 8.4% held by the top ten. This clonotype was sampled from a woman aged 65 to 85 with acute or convalescent COVID-19. The chain has TRBV11-3 and TRBJ1-1; D is perhaps TRBD1 (5 bases). The sequenced sample was peripheral blood. The CDR3 DNA reads TGTGCCAGCAGCTTAGGGGGTACAGGTGAGAACACTGAAGCTTTCTTT. It yields the protein CASSLGGTGENTEAFF.